Below are 10 T cell receptor beta chains sequenced from a single sample in a study of T cells in tumors after PD-1 blockade. Clones were sequenced by immunoSEQ multiplex PCR, and TCRdb holds only the in-frame ones, with some missing. The repertoire holds about 59,000 clones, with around three quarters as singletons. This specimen was PBMCs, taken before anti-PD-1 treatment. Receptors originate from a human donor with basal cell carcinoma.

The rearrangement links TRBV5-1 to TRBJ2-1, with D maybe TRBD1 (6 bases). The V gene lost 5 bases and the J gene lost 2 bases, with 8 bases spanning the gap. This CDR3 spans 13 amino acids. Germline lookup yields CDR1 SGHRS and CDR2 YFSETQ. CDR3 sequence: CASRDSTYNEQFF. CDR3 bases: TGCGCCAGCAGGGACAGCACCTACAATGAGCAGTTCTTC.

The chain combines TRBV2 with TRBJ1-2; possibly TRBD1 for D (5 bases). There are 13 residues in the CDR3. Trimming took off 4 bases at V and 4 bases at J, with 10 bases between the two ends. Germline V gene lookup returns CDR1 SNHLY and CDR2 FYNNEI. The CDR3 reads CASSVQDIYGYTF. The DNA of the CDR3 is TGTGCCAGCAGTGTACAGGATATCTATGGCTACACCTTC.

The J gene is TRBJ1-6, the V gene TRBV11-3; 8 nucleotides align to TRBD1. V lost 5 bases, J lost 7 bases, and 10 bases stayed unmatched. This CDR3 has 16 amino acids. CDR1 and CDR2 (germline): SGHNT, YENEEA. The CDR3 region has the DNA TGTGCCAGCAGCCTTCAGGGGGCGCGGCTCAATTCACCCCTCCACTTT. Residues: CASSLQGARLNSPLHF.

This chain connects TRBV12-3 or TRBV12-4 to TRBJ1-2, with a tentative D call TRBD1 (5 bases). Trimming removed 6 bases at V and 13 bases at J, with 15 bases between. The CDR3 runs to 11 residues. The CDR3: CASSTGRSTTF. DNA of the CDR3: TGTGCCAGCAGCACGGGACGGAGTACCACCTTC.

This chain uses TRBV3-1 (or the pseudogene TRBV3-2) with TRBJ1-6, with 7 bases aligning to TRBD1. V trimming: 2 bases; J trimming: 9 bases; junction bases outside the gene matches: 7. Germline V gene data show CDR1 as LGHDT and CDR2 as YNNKEL (reference sequence). This CDR3 is 15 amino acids long. The CDR3 loop is CASSQHQGGSSPLHF. The CDR3 DNA reads TGTGCCAGCAGCCAACACCAGGGGGGGAGTTCACCCCTCCACTTT.

DNA for the CDR3: TGTGCCAGCAGTGAAACCTTGGGGAGCTCTGGAAACACCATATATTTT. The encoded protein is CASSETLGSSGNTIYF. The gene calls are TRBV2 and TRBJ1-3, with unresolved D. This CDR3 is built from 16 residues. Looked up from germline, CDR1 is SNHLY and CDR2 is FYNNEI. The ends were cut back, 2 bases at V and 0 bases at J, with 11 bases in the middle.

This chain connects TRBV27 to TRBJ2-5; tentatively, D is TRBD1 (6 bases). Germline loops: CDR1 MNHEY, CDR2 SMNVEV (reference sequence). The CDR3 covers 15 residues. Between the trimmed V and J ends, which lost 7 bases and 2 bases, there was a span of 17 bases. The CDR3 sequence: CASTPFWGTQETQYF. CDR3 nucleotides: TGTGCCAGCACCCCTTTTTGGGGGACACAAGAGACCCAGTACTTC.

The J gene is TRBJ2-6, the V gene TRBV7-9, with 8 bases aligning to TRBD1. The germline V gene encodes CDR1 SEHNR and CDR2 FQNEAQ (reference sequence). The CDR3 has 18 residues. The J segment lost 4 bases and the V segment lost 1 base, leaving 9 bases of the junction unmatched. The CDR3 spells CASSLVAGGVSGANVLTF. CDR3 DNA sequence: TGTGCCAGCAGCTTAGTCGCAGGGGGCGTCTCAGGGGCCAACGTCCTGACTTTC.

The chain couples TRBV18 to TRBJ2-3; TRBD2 matches 10 bases. This CDR3 comprises 19 residues. Per the germline V gene, CDR1 is KGHSH and CDR2 is LQKENI. After removal of 2 bases from V and 0 bases from J, the junction contained 11 bases not matched to a gene. CDR3 loop: CASSPRRLAGASSTDTQYF. As DNA, the CDR3 is TGTGCCAGCTCACCAAGACGACTAGCGGGTGCCTCTAGCACAGATACGCAGTATTTT.

The CDR3 region has the DNA TGCGCCAGCAGCTTGGCCCATGGAGCCCTCTACGAGCAGTACTTC. Encoded protein: CASSLAHGALYEQYF. The V call is TRBV5-1, the J call TRBJ2-7; unclear D gene. This CDR3 is built from 15 residues. Trimming left V 0 bases short and J 3 bases short, with 13 bases between. Per the germline V gene, CDR1 is SGHRS and CDR2 is YFSETQ.